This T cell receptor beta chain is drawn from a study of blood T cell repertoires in COVID-19. About the study: The origin of the acute and convalescent COVID-19 samples was the United States, Italy and Spain. T cells, B-cell-depleted T cells, or PBMCs supplied cDNA or gDNA.

Original methodology: Counts of nucleated cells, estimated from reference gene primer amplification, were obtained. Assay: immunoSEQ multiplex PCR; the TCRdb copy retains only in-frame clones and omits some. That table is the source of V, J and clone size, and D and trimming were worked out from the DNA. The sample gives approximately 490,000 clones, around nine tenths of which show up once; 8% to 9.5% is in the top ten. Participants' own reports of clinical history determined their cohort assignment. CDR1 and CDR2 (germline): PRHDT, FYEKMQ (reference sequence). Trimming took 0 bases from V and 1 from J, leaving 12 bases between them. This CDR3 has 16 amino acids.

Source material: PBMCs or T cells enriched from blood (not recorded which). The genes are TRBV13 and TRBJ1-1; D is uncertain. This receptor was taken from a woman aged 55-69 years who had recovered from COVID-19. CDR3 nucleotides: TGTGCCAGCAGCTTAGGTCAAGCGGCACCGAACACTGAAGCTTTCTTT. Its protein is CASSLGQAAPNTEAFF.